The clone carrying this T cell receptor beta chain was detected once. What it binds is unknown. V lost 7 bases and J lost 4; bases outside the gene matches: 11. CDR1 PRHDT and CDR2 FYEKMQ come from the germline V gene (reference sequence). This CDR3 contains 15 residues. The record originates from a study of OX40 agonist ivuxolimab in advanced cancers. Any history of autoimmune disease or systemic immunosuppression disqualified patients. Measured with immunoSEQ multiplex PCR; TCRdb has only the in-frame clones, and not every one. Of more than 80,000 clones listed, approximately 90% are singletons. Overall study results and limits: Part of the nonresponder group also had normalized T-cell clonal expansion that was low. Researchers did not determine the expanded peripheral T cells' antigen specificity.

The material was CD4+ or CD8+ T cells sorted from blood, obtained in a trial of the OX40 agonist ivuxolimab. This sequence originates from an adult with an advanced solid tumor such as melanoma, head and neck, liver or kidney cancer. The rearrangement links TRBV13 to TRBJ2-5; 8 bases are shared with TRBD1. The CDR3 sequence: CASTTWTGRRETQYF. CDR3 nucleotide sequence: TGTGCCAGCACCACATGGACAGGGCGCAGAGAGACCCAGTACTTC.